Shown below are 20 T cell receptor beta chains from a single sample sequenced in a study of cytomegalovirus exposure and HLA in healthy donors. The table came from immunoSEQ multiplex PCR; TCRdb's copy has only in-frame clones and leaves some out. The table records 95,000 to 150,000 clones, 80% to 90% of them present only once. What was sequenced was PBMCs. Every receptor here comes from a woman aged 18-30 years in good health and CMV-seronegative.

This clone came up once. The V call is TRBV29-1, the J call TRBJ1-2; no definite D call. The length of the CDR3 is 12 residues. Germline CDR1 and CDR2: SQVTM and ANQGSEA. V dropped 3 bases and J dropped 1 base, with 6 bases sitting between them. In DNA, the CDR3 is TGCAGCGTTGAGCACAGTAACTATGGCTACACCTTC. It is translated as CSVEHSNYGYTF.

DNA for the CDR3: TGCGCCAGCAGCCAACAATCAATAGCGGGAGGTGGAGATACGCAGTATTTT. It encodes CASSQQSIAGGGDTQYF. This chain links TRBV4-1 with TRBJ2-3; 10 bases are shared with TRBD2. This CDR3 region has 17 residues. CDR1 is MGHRA and CDR2 is YSYEKL in the germline V gene. V dropped 2 bases and J dropped 5; count of bases not matched to a gene: 10.

The gene calls are TRBV25-1 and TRBJ1-2; D call uncertain. Germline CDR1 and CDR2: MGHDK and SYGVNS. This CDR3 region has 12 residues. V lost 6 bases to trimming and J lost 0 bases, with 5 bases between them. Written as DNA, the CDR3 is TGTGCCAGCAGCGACTCTAACTATGGCTACACCTTC. This gives the protein CASSDSNYGYTF.

In DNA, the CDR3 is TGTGCCAGCAGGGGCGTGACTAGCGGGGGCAATGAGCAGTTCTTC. Protein: CASRGVTSGGNEQFF. The chain uses TRBV4-2 and TRBJ2-1; 12 nucleotides match TRBD2. The V gene end was trimmed by 6 bases and the J gene end by 6 bases; junction bases not matched to a gene: 6. The CDR3 length is 15 residues. Germline values: CDR1 LGHNA, CDR2 YNFKEQ.

V is TRBV5-4 and J is TRBJ2-5; 10 bases agree with TRBD2. The trim removed 0 bases at V and 0 bases at J, leaving 5 bases unmatched. Germline CDR1 reads SGHNT; CDR2 reads YYREEE (reference sequence). The length of the CDR3 is 17 residues. CDR3 protein: CASSLALGLANQETQYF. CDR3 nucleotides: TGTGCCAGCAGCTTGGCATTGGGACTAGCGAACCAAGAGACCCAGTACTTC. The full variable domain, rest sourced from reference TRBV5-4 and TRBJ2-5, is ETGVTQSPTHLIKTRGQQVTLRCSSQSGHNTVSWYQQALGQGPQFIFQYYREEENGRGNFPPRFSGLQFPNYSSELNVNALELDDSALYLCASSLALGLANQETQYFGPGTRLLVL.

The chain joins TRBV30 to TRBJ2-7, with D possibly being TRBD1 (6 bases). CDR1 is GTSNPN, CDR2 SVGIG, per germline (reference sequence). The CDR3 consists of 11 residues. V lost 4 bases to trimming and J lost 2 bases, with 6 bases between them. This chain's CDR3 is CAWTGAYEQYF. The CDR3 DNA reads as TGTGCCTGGACAGGGGCCTACGAGCAGTACTTC.

V gene TRBV9 combines with J gene TRBJ1-4; D is possibly TRBD1 (5 bases). This CDR3 contains 15 residues. The germline gives CDR1 SGDLS, CDR2 YYNGEE. Trimming stripped 3 bases from V and 0 bases from J, with 9 bases between. CDR3 sequence reads: CASSAGITTNEKLFF. The DNA for the CDR3 is TGTGCCAGCAGCGCAGGGATTACAACTAATGAAAAACTGTTTTTT.

V is TRBV6-5 and J is TRBJ2-1, with a weak D call TRBD2 (5 bases). The ends were cut back, 6 bases at V and 9 bases at J, with 12 bases in the middle. The germline gives CDR1 MNHEY, CDR2 SVGAGI. The CDR3 sequence is 12 residues long. The CDR3 is CASSPQGSEQFF. DNA for the CDR3: TGTGCCAGCAGCCCACAAGGGAGTGAGCAGTTCTTC.

The V and J genes are TRBV9 and TRBJ2-7; 8 bases match TRBD1. CDR3 length: 15 amino acids. CDR1 is SGDLS and CDR2 is YYNGEE in the germline V gene. The V segment lost 0 bases and the J segment 0 bases; nucleotides outside the gene matches: 2. This CDR3 reads CASSVGGTGSYEQYF. CDR3 nucleotides: TGTGCCAGCAGCGTAGGAGGGACAGGCTCCTACGAGCAGTACTTC.

The chain recombines TRBV28 with TRBJ1-5, with a weak D call TRBD1 (5 bases). CDR3 length equals 17 residues. Trimming pared 4 bases from V and 2 bases from J, leaving 18 bases between. Germline CDR1 reads MDHEN; CDR2 reads SYDVKM. CDR3 in DNA: TGTGCCAGCAGTTCTAAAGGGGTTCGCTGGGGCAATCAGCCCCAGCATTTT. This translates into CASSSKGVRWGNQPQHF.

The gene calls are TRBV5-4 and TRBJ2-1; TRBD2 is a possible D gene (6 bases). The CDR3 is 13 residues long. The V and J ends lost 2 bases and 10 bases respectively, with 13 bases between them. Germline V CDR1 and CDR2: SGHNT, YYREEE (reference sequence). The CDR3 DNA is TGTGCCAGCAGCTTCTTGGGGGGTCGGGAGCAGTTCTTC. Protein: CASSFLGGREQFF.

The chain links TRBV7-9 to TRBJ2-3; the match to TRBD2 covers 8 bases. J was trimmed by 5 bases and V by 4 bases; bases with no gene match: 11. CDR1 and CDR2 (germline): SEHNR, FQNEAQ (reference sequence). CDR3 length equals 16 residues. The CDR3 protein is CASSSPSGLGGDTQYF. CDR3 nucleotide sequence: TGTGCCAGCAGCTCACCTTCGGGACTAGGAGGAGATACGCAGTATTTT.

J is TRBJ1-2 and V is TRBV2, with TRBD1 as a possible D gene (5 bases). CDR1 and CDR2 from the germline V gene are SNHLY and FYNNEI. V was trimmed by 6 bases and J by 4 bases, leaving 18 bases between them. This CDR3 comprises 15 residues. In DNA form, the CDR3 reads TGTGCCAGCAGCCAAGGATTGGGGGGTCCCTATGGCTACACCTTC. This codes for CASSQGLGGPYGYTF.

The chain carries TRBV4-1 and TRBJ1-1; 12 bases are shared with TRBD1. Germline CDR1 reads MGHRA; CDR2 reads YSYEKL. The CDR3 loop spans 19 amino acids. J lost 5 bases, V lost 5 bases, and 18 bases had no gene match. The CDR3 nucleotides are TGCGCCAGCAGCTCCGGGTGGTTACGGGACAGGGGGCTCGGTACTGAAGCTTTCTTT. Translated, it gives CASSSGWLRDRGLGTEAFF.

The V gene is TRBV7-9, the J gene TRBJ1-5; no definite D call. Germline V gene lookup returns CDR1 SEHNR and CDR2 FQNEAQ (reference sequence). V lost 5 bases to trimming and J lost 0 bases, with 8 bases between them. This CDR3 has 14 amino acids. CDR3 protein: CASSADTSNQPQHF. Here the CDR3 DNA reads TGTGCCAGCAGCGCAGACACTAGCAATCAGCCCCAGCATTTT. The whole variable domain, filled in from reference TRBV7-9 and TRBJ1-5, reads DTGVSQNPRHKITKRGQNVTFRCDPISEHNRLYWYRQTLGQGPEFLTYFQNEAQLEKSRLLSDRFSAERPKGSFSTLEIQRTEQGDSAMYLCASSADTSNQPQHFGDGTRLSIL.

This clone was counted a single time. The V and J genes are TRBV4-2 and TRBJ2-7; D gene uncertain. CDR1 is LGHNA and CDR2 is YNFKEQ in the germline V gene. Trimming left V 5 bases short and J 3 bases short, with 17 bases between. The CDR3 sequence is 15 residues long. CDR3: CASSGLDQTNYEQYF. The CDR3 DNA sequence: TGTGCCAGCAGCGGGCTTGACCAAACAAACTACGAGCAGTACTTC.

This sequence joins TRBV4-3 and TRBJ2-1; TRBD2 aligns across 9 bases. With V trimmed by 0 bases and J by 2 bases, 2 bases remained unmatched. Germline assignment: CDR1 LGHNA and CDR2 YSLEER. This CDR3 spans 16 amino acids. The CDR3 is CASSQEASGTYNEQFF. The CDR3 bases are TGCGCCAGCAGCCAAGAAGCTAGCGGGACCTACAATGAGCAGTTCTTC.

This clone was observed once. The genes are TRBV7-9 and TRBJ1-4; D is perhaps TRBD1 (5 bases). Germline CDR1 reads SEHNR; CDR2 reads FQNEAQ (reference sequence). The CDR3 sequence is 17 residues long. The germline V and J ends were trimmed by 6 bases and 4 bases, with 21 bases remaining between them. CDR3 sequence reads: CASSRQVKDSLNEKLFF. CDR3 sequence (DNA): TGTGCCAGCAGTCGACAAGTTAAAGACAGTCTTAATGAAAAACTGTTTTTT.

The chain uses TRBV7-2 and TRBJ1-2, with a possible D match to TRBD1 (6 bases). This CDR3 has 16 residues. Trimming took off 0 bases at V and 5 bases at J, with 16 bases between the two ends. The germline V gene encodes CDR1 SGHTA and CDR2 FQGNSA. The CDR3 DNA sequence: TGTGCCAGCAGCTTAGCGCTTGGGGGGGCTGAATATGGCTACACCTTC. This encodes CASSLALGGAEYGYTF.

The rearrangement uses TRBV5-6 and TRBJ2-3; possibly TRBD2 for D (5 bases). The V end was cut by 0 bases, the J end by 1 base, with 9 bases between. The CDR3 extends over 15 amino acids. Germline V CDR1 and CDR2: SGHDT, YYEEEE. This CDR3 is CASSLEARGTDTQYF. The CDR3 DNA reads TGTGCCAGCAGCTTGGAAGCGCGGGGCACAGATACGCAGTATTTT.